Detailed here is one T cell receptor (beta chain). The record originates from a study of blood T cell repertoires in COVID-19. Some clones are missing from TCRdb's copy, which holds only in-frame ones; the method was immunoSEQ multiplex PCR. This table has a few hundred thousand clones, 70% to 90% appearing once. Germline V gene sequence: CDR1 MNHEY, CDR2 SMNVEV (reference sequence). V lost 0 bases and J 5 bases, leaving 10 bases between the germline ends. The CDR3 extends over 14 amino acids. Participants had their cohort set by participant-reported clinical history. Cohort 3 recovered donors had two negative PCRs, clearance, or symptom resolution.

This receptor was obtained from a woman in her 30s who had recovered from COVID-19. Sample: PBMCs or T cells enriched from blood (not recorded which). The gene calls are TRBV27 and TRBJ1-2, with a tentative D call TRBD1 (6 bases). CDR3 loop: CASSLSGALYGYTF. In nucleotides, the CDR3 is TGTGCCAGCAGTTTATCGGGGGCCCTATATGGCTACACCTTC.